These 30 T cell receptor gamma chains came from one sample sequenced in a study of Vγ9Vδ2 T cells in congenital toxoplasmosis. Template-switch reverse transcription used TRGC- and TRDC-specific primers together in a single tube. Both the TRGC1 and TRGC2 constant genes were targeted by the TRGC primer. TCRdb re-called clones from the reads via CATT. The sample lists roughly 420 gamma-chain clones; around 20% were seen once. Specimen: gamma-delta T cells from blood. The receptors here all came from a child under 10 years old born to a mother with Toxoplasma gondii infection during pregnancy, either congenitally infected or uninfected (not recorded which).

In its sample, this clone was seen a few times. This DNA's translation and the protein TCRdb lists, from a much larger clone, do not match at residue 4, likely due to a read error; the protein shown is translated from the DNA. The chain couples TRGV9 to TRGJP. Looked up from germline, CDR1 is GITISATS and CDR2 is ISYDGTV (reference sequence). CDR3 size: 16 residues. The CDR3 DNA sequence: TGTGCCTTGGGGGAGGTGCAAGAGTTGGGCAAAAAAATCAAGGTATTT. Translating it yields CALGEVQELGKKIKVF.

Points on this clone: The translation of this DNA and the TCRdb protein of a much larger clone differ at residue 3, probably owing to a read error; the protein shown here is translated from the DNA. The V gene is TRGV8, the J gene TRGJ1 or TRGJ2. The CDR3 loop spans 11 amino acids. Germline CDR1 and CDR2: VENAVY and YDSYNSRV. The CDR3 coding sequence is TGTGCCGCCTGGGATCGTTATAAGAAACTCTTT. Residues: CAAWDRYKKLF.

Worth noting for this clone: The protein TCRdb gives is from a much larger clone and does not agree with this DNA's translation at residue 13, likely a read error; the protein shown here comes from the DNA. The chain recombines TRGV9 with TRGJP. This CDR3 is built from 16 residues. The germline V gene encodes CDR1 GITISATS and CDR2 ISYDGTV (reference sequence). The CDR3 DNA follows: TGTGCCTTGTGGGAGGTGAGAGAGTTGGGCAAAAAAGTCAAGTTATTT. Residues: CALWEVRELGKKVKLF.

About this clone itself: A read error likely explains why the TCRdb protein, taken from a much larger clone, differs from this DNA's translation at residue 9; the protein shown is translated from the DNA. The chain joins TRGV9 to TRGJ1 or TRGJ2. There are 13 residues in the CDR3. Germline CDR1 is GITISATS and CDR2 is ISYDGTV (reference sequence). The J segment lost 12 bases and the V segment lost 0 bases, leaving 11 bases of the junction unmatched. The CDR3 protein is CALWEVDGHRKLF. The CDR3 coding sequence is TGTGCCTTGTGGGAGGTGGACGGGCATAGGAAACTCTTT.

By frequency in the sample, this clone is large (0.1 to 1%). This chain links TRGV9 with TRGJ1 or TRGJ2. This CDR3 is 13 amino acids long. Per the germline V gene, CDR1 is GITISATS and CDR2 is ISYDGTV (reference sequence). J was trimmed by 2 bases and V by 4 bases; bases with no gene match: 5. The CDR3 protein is CALWDDYYYKKLF. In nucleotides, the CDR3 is TGTGCCTTGTGGGACGATTATTATTATAAGAAACTCTTT.

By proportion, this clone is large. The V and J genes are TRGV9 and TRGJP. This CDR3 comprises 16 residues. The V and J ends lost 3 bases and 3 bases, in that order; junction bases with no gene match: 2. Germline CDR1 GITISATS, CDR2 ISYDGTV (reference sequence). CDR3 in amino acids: CALWETQELGKKIKVF. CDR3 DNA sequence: TGTGCCTTGTGGGAGACGCAAGAGTTGGGCAAAAAAATCAAGGTATTT.

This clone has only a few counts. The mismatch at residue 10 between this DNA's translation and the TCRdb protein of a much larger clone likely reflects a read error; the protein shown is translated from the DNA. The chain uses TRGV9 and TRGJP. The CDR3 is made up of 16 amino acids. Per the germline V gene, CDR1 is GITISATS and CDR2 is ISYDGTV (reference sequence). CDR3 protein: CALWEVRELDKKIKVF. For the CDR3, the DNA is TGTGCCTTGTGGGAGGTGCGCGAGTTGGACAAAAAAATCAAGGTATTT.

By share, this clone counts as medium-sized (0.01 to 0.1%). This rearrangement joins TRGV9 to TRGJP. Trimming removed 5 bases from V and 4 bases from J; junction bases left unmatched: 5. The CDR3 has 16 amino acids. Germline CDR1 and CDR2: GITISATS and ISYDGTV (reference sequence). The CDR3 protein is CALWVVQELGKKIKVF. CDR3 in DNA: TGTGCCTTGTGGGTCGTCCAAGAGTTGGGCAAAAAAATCAAGGTATTT.

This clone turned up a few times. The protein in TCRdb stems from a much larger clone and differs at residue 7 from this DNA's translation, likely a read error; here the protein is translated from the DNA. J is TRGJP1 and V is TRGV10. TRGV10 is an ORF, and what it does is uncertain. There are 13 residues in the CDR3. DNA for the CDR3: TGTGCTGCGTGGGATACCTCTGGTTGGTTCAAGATATTT. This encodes CAAWDTSGWFKIF.

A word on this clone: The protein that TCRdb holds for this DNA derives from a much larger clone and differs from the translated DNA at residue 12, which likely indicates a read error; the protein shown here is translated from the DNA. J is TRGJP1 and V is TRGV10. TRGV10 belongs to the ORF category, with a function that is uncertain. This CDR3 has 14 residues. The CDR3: CAAWDYTTGWFRIF. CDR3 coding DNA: TGTGCTGCGTGGGATTATACCACTGGTTGGTTCAGGATATTT.

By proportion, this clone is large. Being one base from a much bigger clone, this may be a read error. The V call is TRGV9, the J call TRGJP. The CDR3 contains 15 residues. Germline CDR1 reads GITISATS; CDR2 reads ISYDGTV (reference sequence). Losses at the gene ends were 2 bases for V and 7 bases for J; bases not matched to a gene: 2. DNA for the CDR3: TGTGCCTTGTGGGAGGATGAGTTGGGCAAAAAAATCAAGGTATTT. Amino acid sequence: CALWEDELGKKIKVF.

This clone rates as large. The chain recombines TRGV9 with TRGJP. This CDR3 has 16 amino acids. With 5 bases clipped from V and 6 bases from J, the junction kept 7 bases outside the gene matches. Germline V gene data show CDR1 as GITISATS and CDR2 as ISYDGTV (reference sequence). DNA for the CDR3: TGTGCCTTGTGGGTCCGTACAGAGTTGGGCAAAAAAATCAAGGTATTT. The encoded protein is CALWVRTELGKKIKVF.

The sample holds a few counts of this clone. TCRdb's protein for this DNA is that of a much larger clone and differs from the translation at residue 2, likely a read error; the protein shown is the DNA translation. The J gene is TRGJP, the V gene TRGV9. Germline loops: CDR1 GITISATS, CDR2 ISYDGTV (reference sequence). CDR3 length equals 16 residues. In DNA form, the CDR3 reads TGTACCTTGTGGGAGGTGCAGGTGTTGGGCAAAAAAATCAAGGTATTT. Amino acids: CTLWEVQVLGKKIKVF.

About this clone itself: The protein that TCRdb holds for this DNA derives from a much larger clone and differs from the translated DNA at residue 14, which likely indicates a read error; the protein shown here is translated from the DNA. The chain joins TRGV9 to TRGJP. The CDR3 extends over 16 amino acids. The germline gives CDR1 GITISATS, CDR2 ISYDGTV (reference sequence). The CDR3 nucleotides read TGTGCCTTGTGGGAGGTGCAAGAGTTGGGCAAAAAAATCACGGTATTT. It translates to CALWEVQELGKKITVF.

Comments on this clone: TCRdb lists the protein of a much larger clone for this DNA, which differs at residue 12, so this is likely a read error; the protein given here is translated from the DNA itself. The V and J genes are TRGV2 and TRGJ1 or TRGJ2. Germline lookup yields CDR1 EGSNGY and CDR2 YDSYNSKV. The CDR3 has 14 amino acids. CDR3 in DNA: TGTGCCACCTGGGACGGGCCCTATTATTATAAGGAACTCTTT. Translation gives CATWDGPYYYKELF.

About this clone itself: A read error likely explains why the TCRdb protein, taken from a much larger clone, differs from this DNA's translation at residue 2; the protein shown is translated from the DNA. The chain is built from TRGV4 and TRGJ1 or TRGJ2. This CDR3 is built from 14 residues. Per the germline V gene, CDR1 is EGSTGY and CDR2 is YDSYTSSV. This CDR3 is CTTWDGPSYYKKLF. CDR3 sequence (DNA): TGTACCACCTGGGATGGGCCAAGTTATTATAAGAAACTCTTT.

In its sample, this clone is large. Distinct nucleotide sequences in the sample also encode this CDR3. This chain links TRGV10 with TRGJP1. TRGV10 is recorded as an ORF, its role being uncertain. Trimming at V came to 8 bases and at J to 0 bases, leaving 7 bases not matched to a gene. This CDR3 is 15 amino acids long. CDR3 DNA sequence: TGTGCTGCGTGGGATCCCTATACCACTGGTTGGTTCAAGATATTT. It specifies CAAWDPYTTGWFKIF.

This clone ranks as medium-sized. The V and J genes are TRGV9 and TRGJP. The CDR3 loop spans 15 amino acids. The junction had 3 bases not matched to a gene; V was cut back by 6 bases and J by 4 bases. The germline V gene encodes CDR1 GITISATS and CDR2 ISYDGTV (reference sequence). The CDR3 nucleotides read TGTGCCTTGTGGCTACAAGAGTTGGGCAAAAAAATCAAGGTATTT. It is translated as CALWLQELGKKIKVF.

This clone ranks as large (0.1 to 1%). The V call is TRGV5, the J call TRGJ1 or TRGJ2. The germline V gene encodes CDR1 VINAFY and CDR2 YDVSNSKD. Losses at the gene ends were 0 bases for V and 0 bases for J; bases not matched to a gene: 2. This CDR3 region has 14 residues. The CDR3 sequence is CATWDRPNYYKKLF. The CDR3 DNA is TGTGCCACCTGGGACAGGCCGAATTATTATAAGAAACTCTTT.

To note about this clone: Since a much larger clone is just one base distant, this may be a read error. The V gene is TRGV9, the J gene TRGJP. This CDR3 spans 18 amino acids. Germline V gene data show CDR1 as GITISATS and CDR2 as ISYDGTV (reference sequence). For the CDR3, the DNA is TGTGCCTTGTGGGAGGTGCCTTGGTCAGAGTTGGGCAAAAAAGTCAAGGTATTT. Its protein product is CALWEVPWSELGKKVKVF.

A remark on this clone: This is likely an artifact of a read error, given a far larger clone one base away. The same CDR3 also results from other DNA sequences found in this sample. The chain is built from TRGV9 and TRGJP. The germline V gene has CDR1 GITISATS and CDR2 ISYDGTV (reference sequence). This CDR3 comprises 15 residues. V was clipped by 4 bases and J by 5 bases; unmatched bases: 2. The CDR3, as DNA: TGTGCCTTGTGGGAAGAAGAGTTGGGCAAAAAAATCAAGGTATTT. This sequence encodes CALWEEELGKKIKVF.

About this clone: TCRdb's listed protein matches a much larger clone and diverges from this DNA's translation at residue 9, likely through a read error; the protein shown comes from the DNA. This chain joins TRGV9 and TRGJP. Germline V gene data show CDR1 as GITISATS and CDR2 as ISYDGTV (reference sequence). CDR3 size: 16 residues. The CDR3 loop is CALWEVQESGKKIKVF. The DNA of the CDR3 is TGTGCCTTGTGGGAGGTGCAAGAGTCGGGCAAAAAAATCAAGGTATTT.

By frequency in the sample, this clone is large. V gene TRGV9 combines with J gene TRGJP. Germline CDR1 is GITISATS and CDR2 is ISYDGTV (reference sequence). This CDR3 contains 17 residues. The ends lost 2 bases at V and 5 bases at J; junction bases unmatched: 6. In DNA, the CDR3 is TGTGCCTTGTGGGAGGATCCTAAAGAGTTGGGCAAAAAAATCAAGGTATTT. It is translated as CALWEDPKELGKKIKVF.

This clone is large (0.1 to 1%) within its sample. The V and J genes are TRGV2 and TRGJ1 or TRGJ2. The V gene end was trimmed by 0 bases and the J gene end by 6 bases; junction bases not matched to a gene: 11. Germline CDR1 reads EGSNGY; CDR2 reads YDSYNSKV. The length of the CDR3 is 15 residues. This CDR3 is CATWDGPVFGYKKLF. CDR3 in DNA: TGTGCCACCTGGGACGGGCCAGTTTTTGGTTATAAGAAACTCTTT.

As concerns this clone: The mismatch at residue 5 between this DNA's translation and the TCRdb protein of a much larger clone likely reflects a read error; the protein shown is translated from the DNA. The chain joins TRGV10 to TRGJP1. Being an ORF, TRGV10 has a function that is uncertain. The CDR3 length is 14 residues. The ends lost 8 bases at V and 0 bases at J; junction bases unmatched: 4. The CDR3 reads CAAWEYTTGWFKIF. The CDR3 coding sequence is TGTGCTGCGTGGGAGTATACCACTGGTTGGTTCAAGATATTT.

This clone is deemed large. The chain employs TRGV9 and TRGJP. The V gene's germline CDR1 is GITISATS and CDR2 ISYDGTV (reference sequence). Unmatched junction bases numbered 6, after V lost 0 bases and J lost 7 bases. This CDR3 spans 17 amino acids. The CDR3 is CALWEVLPELGKKIKVF. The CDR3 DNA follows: TGTGCCTTGTGGGAGGTGTTGCCTGAGTTGGGCAAAAAAATCAAGGTATTT.

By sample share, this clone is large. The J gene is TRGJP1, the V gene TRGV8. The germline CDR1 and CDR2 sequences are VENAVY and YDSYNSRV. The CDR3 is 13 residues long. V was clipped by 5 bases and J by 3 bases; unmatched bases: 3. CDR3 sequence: CATWGPTGWFKIF. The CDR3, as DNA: TGTGCCACCTGGGGTCCCACTGGTTGGTTCAAGATATTT.

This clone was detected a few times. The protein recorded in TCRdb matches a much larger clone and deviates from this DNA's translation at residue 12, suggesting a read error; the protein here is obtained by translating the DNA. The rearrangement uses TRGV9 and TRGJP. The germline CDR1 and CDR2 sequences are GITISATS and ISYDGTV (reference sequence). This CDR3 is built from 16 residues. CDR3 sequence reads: CALWEVQELGKEIKVF. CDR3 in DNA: TGTGCCTTGTGGGAGGTGCAAGAGTTGGGCAAAGAAATCAAGGTATTT.

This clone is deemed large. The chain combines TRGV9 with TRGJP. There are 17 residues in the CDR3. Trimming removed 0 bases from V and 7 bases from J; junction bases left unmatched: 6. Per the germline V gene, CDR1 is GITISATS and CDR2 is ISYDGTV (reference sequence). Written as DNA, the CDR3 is TGTGCCTTGTGGGAGGTGCCGGGGGAGTTGGGCAAAAAAATCAAGGTATTT. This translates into CALWEVPGELGKKIKVF.

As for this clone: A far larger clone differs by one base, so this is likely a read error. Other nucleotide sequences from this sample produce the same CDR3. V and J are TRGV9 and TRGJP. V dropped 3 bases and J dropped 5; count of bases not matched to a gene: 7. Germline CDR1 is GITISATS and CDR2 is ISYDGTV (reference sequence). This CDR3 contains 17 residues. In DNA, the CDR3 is TGTGCCTTGTGGGAGTCGCTAAAAGAGTTGGGCAAAAAAATCAAGGTATTT. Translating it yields CALWESLKELGKKIKVF.